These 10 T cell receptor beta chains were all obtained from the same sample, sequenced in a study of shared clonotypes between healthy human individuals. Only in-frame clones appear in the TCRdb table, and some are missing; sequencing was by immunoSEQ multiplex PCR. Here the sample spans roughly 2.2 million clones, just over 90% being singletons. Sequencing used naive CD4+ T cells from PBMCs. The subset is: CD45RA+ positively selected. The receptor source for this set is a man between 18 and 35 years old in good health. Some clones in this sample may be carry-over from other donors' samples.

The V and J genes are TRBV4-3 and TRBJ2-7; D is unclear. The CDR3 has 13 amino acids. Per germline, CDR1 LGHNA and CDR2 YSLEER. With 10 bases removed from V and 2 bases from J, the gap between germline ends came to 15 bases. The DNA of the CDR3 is TGCGCCAACTTCAACTACAGCACCTACGAGCAGTACTTC. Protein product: CANFNYSTYEQYF.

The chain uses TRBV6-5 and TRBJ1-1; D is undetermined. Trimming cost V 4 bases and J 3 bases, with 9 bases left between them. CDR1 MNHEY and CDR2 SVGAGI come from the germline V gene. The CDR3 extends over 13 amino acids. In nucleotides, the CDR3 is TGTGCCAGCAGTTGGACGCCGGACACTGAAGCTTTCTTT. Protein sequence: CASSWTPDTEAFF.

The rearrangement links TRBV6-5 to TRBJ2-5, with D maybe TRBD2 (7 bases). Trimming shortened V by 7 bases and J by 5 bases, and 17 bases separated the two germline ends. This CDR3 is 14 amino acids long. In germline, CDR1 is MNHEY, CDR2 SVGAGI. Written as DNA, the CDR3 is TGTGCCAGCAAGGGAGGGGGGGGTGTGGAGACCCAGTACTTC. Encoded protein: CASKGGGGVETQYF.

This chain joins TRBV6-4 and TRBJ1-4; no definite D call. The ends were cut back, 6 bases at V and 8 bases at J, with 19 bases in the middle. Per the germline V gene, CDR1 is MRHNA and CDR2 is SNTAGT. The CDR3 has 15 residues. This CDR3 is CASSLNFGVGEKLFF. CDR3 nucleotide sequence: TGTGCCAGCAGCTTAAACTTCGGGGTCGGGGAAAAACTGTTTTTT.

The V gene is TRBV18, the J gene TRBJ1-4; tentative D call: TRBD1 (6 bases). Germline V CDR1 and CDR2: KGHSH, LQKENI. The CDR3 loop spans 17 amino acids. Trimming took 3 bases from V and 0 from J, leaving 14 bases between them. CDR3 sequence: CASSPPSRGATNEKLFF. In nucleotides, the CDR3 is TGTGCCAGCTCACCTCCCTCTAGGGGGGCAACTAATGAAAAACTGTTTTTT.

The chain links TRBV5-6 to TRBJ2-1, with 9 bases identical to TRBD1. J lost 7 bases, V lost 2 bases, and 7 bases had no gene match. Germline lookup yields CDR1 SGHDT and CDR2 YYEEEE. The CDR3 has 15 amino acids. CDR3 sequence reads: CASSFGTGLWNEQFF. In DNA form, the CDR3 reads TGTGCCAGCAGCTTTGGGACAGGGTTGTGGAATGAGCAGTTCTTC.

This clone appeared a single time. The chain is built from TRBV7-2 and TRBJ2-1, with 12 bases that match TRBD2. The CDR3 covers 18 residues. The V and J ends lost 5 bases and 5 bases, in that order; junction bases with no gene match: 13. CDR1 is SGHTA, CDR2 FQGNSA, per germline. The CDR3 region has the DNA TGTGCCAGCAGCCCGGTGACTAGCGGGAGCTCAGGAAACAATGAGCAGTTCTTC. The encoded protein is CASSPVTSGSSGNNEQFF.

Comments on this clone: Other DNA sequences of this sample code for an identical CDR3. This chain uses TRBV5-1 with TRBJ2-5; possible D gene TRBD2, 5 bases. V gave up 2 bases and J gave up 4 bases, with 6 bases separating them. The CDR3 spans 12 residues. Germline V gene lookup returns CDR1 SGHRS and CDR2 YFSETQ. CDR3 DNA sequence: TGCGCCAGCAGCTTAGAGGGAGAGACCCAGTACTTC. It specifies CASSLEGETQYF.

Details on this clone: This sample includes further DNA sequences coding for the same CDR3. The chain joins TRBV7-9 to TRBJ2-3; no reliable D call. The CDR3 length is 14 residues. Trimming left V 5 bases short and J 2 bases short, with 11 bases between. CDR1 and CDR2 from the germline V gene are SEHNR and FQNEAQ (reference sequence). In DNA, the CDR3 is TGTGCCAGCAGCCCCCGGCTGATCACAGATACGCAGTATTTT. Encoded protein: CASSPRLITDTQYF.

The CDR3 protein is CASSQTGNSYNEQFF. The CDR3 region has the DNA TGTGCCAGCAGCCAAACCGGGAACTCCTACAATGAGCAGTTCTTC. V gene TRBV7-2 combines with J gene TRBJ2-1, with D possibly TRBD2 on 5 matching bases. CDR1 and CDR2 from the germline V gene are SGHTA and FQGNSA. The CDR3 is 15 amino acids. V was pared by 5 bases and J by 0 bases, with 11 bases between.